The subject of this entry is one T cell receptor (beta chain). The target antigen is unknown. The data were obtained in a study of blood T cells in healthy people across ages. Findings and caveats of the study: Measured against age, TCR beta diversity per million T cells decreased in a roughly linear manner.

From germline, CDR1 is SGHTA and CDR2 FQGNSA. The CDR3 covers 17 residues. The use of a sample-barcoded 5' primer and a J-beta primer mix characterized a second PCR of about 7 to 12 cycles. Each CDR3 protein gets one entry after TCRdb re-called the 5' RACE reads with MiXCR. This table holds around 1,900,000 distinct CDR3 sequences, approximately 40% found once. V is TRBV7-2 and J is TRBJ2-4; 7 bases agree with TRBD1. The DNA end is more similar to TRBJ2-7, so the J call may be wrong. The sample comprised blood. This receptor was obtained from a human donor in good health. The CDR3 reads CASSLRYRDRAFYEQYF. The CDR3 DNA sequence: TGTGCCAGCAGCTTACGGTATAGGGACAGAGCTTTCTACGAGCAGTACTTC.